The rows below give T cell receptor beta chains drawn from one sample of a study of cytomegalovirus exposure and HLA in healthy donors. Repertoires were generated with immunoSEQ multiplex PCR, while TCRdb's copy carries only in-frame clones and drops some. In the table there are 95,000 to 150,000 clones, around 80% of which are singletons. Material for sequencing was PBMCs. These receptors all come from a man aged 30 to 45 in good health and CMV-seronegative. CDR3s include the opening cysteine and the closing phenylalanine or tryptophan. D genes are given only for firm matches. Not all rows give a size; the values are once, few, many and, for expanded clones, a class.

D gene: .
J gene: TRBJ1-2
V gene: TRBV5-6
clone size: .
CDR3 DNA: TGTGCCAGCAGCCCCCAGGTCTTCTATGGCTACACCTTC
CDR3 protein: CASSPQVFYGYTF

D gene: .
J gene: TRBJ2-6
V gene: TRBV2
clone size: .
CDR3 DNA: TGTGCCAGCAGCCTACAGGGCGGTGGGGCCAACGGCCTGACTTTC
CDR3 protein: CASSLQGGGANGLTF

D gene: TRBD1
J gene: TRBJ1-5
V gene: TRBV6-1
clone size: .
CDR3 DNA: TGTGCCAGCAGTGGCCGACAGGGGTATCAGCCCCAGCATTTT
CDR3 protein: CASSGRQGYQPQHF

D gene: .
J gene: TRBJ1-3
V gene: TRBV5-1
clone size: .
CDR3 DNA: TGCGCCAGCAGCTTCTATCAGGGAACTGGAAACACCATATATTTT
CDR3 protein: CASSFYQGTGNTIYF

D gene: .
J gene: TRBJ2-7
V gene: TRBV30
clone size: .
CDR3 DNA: TGTGCCTGGAGTCCGGACTTATACGAGCAGTACTTC
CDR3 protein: CAWSPDLYEQYF

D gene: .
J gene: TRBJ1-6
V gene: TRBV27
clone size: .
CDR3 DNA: TGTGCCAGTTCCCCCGGGGTCATCGGCAATTCACCCCTCCACTTT
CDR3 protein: CASSPGVIGNSPLHF

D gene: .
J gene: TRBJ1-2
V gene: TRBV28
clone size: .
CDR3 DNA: TGTGCCAGCAGTTCCCCCGGGGTGGGGGGGAACTATGGCTACACCTTC
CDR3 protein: CASSSPGVGGNYGYTF

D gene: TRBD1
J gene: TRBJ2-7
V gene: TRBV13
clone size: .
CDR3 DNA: TGTGCCAGCAGCCCTGGACAGGGCTACGAGCAGTACTTC
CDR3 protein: CASSPGQGYEQYF

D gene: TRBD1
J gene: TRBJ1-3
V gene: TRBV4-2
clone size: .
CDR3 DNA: TGTGCCAGCAGCCCCGAAGGACAGGGGAGCTCTGGAAACACCATATATTTT
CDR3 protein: CASSPEGQGSSGNTIYF

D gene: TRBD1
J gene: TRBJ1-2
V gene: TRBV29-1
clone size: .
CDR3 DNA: TGCAGCGTGGGGGACAGGGGCCAGGGGACCTATGGCTACACCTTC
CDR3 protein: CSVGDRGQGTYGYTF

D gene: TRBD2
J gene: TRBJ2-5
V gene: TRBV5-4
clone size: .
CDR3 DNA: TGTGCCAGCAGCCCCGGACTAGCGGGCGACCCCACTCAAGAGACCCAGTACTTC
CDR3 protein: CASSPGLAGDPTQETQYF

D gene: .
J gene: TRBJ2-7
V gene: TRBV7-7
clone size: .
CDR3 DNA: TGTGCCAGCAGCTTAGCTGGGGACAAAGCCTACGAGCAGTACTTC
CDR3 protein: CASSLAGDKAYEQYF

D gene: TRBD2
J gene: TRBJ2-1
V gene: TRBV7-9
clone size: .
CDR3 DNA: TGTGCCAGCAGCTCCCCGACTGATAGCGGGGGTAACAATGAGCAGTTCTTC
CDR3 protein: CASSSPTDSGGNNEQFF

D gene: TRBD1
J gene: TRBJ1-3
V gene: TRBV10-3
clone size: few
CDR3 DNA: TGTGCCATCAGTGATGGGGACAGGGATGTTGGAAACACCATATATTTT
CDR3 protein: CAISDGDRDVGNTIYF

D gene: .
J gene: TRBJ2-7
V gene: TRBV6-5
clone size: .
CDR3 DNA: TGTGCCAGCAGTGTTGGGACTTTAAGCTCCTACGAGCAGTACTTC
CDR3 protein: CASSVGTLSSYEQYF

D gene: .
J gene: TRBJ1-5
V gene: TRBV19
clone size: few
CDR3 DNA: TGTGCCAGTACCACAGGCAGGGGCTGGGAGCCCCAGCATTTT
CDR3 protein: CASTTGRGWEPQHF

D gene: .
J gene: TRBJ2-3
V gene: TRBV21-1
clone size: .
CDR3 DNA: TGTGCCAGCAGCAAAGCGGAGCGGGGGGCGTCTTCAACAGATACGCAGTATTTT
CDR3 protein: CASSKAERGASSTDTQYF

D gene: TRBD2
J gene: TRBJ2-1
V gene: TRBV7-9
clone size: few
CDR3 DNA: TGTGCGGGGGGGGACGGCTCCTACAATGAGCAGTTCTTC
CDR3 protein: CAGGDGSYNEQFF

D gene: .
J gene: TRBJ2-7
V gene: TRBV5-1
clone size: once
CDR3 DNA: TGCGCCAGCAGCTCCTCTGGGGCAGCCTACGAGCAGTACTTC
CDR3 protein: CASSSSGAAYEQYF

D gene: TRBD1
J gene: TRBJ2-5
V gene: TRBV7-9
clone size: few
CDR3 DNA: TGTGCCAGCAGCCGCAACAGGGGGACGGGGGAGACCCAGTACTTC
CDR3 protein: CASSRNRGTGETQYF

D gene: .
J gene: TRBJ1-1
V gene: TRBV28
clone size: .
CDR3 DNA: TGTGCCAGCAGTTTATGGGCTGTGGGGGGAATGAACACTGAAGCTTTCTTT
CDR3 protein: CASSLWAVGGMNTEAFF

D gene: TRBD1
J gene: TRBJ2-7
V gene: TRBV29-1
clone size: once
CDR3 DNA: TGCAGCGTTGCATCGGACAGGGGGAACTACGAGCAGTACTTC
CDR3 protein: CSVASDRGNYEQYF

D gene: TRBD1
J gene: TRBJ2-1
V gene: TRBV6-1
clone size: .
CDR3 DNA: TGTGCCAGCAGGACTTTAGGACAGGCTCACATAGAGCAGTTCTTC
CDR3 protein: CASRTLGQAHIEQFF

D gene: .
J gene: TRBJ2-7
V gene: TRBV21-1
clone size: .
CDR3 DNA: TGTGCCAGCAGCTCATTCCGGGACAGGGGGCTCGAGCAGTACTTC
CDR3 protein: CASSSFRDRGLEQYF

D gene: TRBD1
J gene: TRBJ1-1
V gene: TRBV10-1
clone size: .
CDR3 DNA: TGCGCCAGCAGTAAGGACAGGGTAATAACTGAAGCTTTCTTT
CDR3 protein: CASSKDRVITEAFF

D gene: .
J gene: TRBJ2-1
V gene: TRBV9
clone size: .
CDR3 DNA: TGTGCCAGCAGCGGCCCACAGGTCGGTGAGCAGTTCTTC
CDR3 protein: CASSGPQVGEQFF

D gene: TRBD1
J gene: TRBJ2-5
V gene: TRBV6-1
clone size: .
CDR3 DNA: TGTGCCAGCAGTGAAGGCCTGAGACAGGGGCAAGAGACCCAGTACTTC
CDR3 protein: CASSEGLRQGQETQYF

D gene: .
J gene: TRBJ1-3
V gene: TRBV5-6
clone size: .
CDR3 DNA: TGTGCCAGCAGCTTGAAAATCCCGGTTCTCTCTGGAAACACCATATATTTT
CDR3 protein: CASSLKIPVLSGNTIYF

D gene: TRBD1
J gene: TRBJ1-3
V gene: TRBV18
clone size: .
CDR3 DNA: TGTGCCAGCCGGACAGGCTCATCTGGAAACACCATATATTTT
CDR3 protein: CASRTGSSGNTIYF

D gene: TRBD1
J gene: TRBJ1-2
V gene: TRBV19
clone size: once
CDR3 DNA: TGTGCCAGTAGTAACACAGGGGGCGGCCCCTATGGCTACACCTTC
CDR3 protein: CASSNTGGGPYGYTF

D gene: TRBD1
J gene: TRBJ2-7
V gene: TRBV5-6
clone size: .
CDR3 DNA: TGTGCCAGCATCGACAGGGGGCGGCCCTACGAGCAGTACTTC
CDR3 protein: CASIDRGRPYEQYF

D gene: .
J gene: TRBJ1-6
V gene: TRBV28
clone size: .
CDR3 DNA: TGTGCCAGCAGATACGGACAGAATTCACCCCTCCACTTT
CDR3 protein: CASRYGQNSPLHF

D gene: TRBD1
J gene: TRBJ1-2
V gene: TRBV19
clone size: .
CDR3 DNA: TGTGCCAGTATCGGACAGGGAAGGTACTATGGCTACACCTTC
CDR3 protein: CASIGQGRYYGYTF

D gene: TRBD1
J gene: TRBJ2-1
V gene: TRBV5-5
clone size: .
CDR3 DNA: TGTGCCAGCAGCTCGTTGACAGGGAAAAACAATGAGCAGTTCTTC
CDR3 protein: CASSSLTGKNNEQFF

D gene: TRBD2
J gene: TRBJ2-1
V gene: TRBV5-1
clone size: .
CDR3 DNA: TGCGCCAGCAGCTTGACTAGCGGGGTCCATTACAATGAGCAGTTCTTC
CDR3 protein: CASSLTSGVHYNEQFF

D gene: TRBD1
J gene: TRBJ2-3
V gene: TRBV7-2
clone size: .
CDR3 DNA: TGTGCCAGCAGCTCAAGACAGGGTCAAGATACGCAGTATTTT
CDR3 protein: CASSSRQGQDTQYF

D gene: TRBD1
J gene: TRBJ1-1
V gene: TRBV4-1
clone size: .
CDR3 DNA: TGCGCCAGCAGCTTAAGGGGACAGGGTAAGACTGAAGCTTTCTTT
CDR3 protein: CASSLRGQGKTEAFF

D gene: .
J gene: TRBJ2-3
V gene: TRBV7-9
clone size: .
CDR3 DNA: TGTGCCAGCAGCTTAGCCCCGGGACAAGAGTATTTT
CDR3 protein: CASSLAPGQEYF

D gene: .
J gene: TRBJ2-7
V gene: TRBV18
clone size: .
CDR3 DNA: TGTGCCAGCTCACCACCCCCAGGGCTGATAGGCTACGAGCAGTACTTC
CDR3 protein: CASSPPPGLIGYEQYF

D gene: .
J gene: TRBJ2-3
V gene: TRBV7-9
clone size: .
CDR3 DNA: TGTGCCAGCAGCCCCCGTGCAGATACGCAGTATTTT
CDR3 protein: CASSPRADTQYF

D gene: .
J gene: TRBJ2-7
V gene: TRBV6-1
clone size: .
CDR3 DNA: TGTGCCAGCAGTGAAAAAACAACTACCTACGAGCAGTACTTC
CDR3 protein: CASSEKTTTYEQYF

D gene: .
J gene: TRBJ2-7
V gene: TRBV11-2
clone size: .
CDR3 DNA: TGTGCCAGCAGATACCGCGGCCGGAGTATCTACGAGCAGTACTTC
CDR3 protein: CASRYRGRSIYEQYF

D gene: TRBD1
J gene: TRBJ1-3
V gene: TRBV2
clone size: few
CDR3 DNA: TGTGCCAGCAGGGGTGACAGGGGAAGCTCTGGAAACACCATATATTTT
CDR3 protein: CASRGDRGSSGNTIYF

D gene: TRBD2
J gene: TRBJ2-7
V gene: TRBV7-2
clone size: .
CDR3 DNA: TGTGCCAGCAGCTTAGCCCGGGACTACACCCCTCGGGAGCAGTACTTC
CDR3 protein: CASSLARDYTPREQYF

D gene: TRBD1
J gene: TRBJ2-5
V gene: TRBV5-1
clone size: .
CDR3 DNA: TGCGCCAGCAGCCCACAGGGGGCGGGAGAGACCCAGTACTTC
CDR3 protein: CASSPQGAGETQYF

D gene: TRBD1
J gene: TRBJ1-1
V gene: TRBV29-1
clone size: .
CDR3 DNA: TGCAGCGATAGACAGGGGAACGCTGAAGCTTTCTTT
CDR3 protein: CSDRQGNAEAFF

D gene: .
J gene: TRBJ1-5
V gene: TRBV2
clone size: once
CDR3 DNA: TGTGCCAGCGGTTGGGGGCCGGCTCAGCCCCAGCATTTT
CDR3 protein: CASGWGPAQPQHF

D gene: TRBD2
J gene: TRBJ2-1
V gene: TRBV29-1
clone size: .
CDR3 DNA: TGCACCTCCACGGGCGGGGGGGCCCAGTACGCTGAGCAGTTCTTC
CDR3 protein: CTSTGGGAQYAEQFF

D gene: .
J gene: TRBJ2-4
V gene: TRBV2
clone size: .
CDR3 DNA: TGTGCCAGCAGTGGAAACAGGGAAAACAGTCAGTACTTC
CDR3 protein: CASSGNRENSQYF

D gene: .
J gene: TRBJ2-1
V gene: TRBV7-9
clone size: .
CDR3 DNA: TGTGCCAGCAGCCAATCACGGGACTTAAGCTCCTACAATGAGCAGTTCTTC
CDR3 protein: CASSQSRDLSSYNEQFF